The rows below give T cell receptor beta chains drawn from one sample of a study of preoperative IRX-2 immunotherapy in early breast cancer. Libraries were prepared by immunoSEQ multiplex PCR; TCRdb keeps only in-frame clonotypes and omits some of them. The profile shows 43,000 or so clones, about 95% of them singletons. The input for sequencing was tumor tissue, taken after IRX-2 immunotherapy. Source of these receptors: a human donor with breast cancer. The CDR3 runs from the conserved cysteine through the conserved F or W. Fields, in order: clone size, D gene, V gene, J gene, CDR3 length, CDR3 DNA, CDR3 protein. A D gene is named only where the DNA matches it firmly. Clone size, where shown, is once, few, many, or a class for clones that have expanded.

>NA|NA|TRBV5-6|TRBJ2-3|14
TGTGCCAGCAGCCCAGGACCGAGGGCAGATACGCAGTATTTT
CASSPGPRADTQYF
>NA|NA|TRBV15|TRBJ1-1|13
TGTGCCACCAGTCGACAGGTTAACACTGAAGCTTTCTTT
CATSRQVNTEAFF
>NA|NA|TRBV9|TRBJ2-7|15
TGTGCCAGCAGCGTAGGAGGGAACCCCACCTACGAGCAGTACTTC
CASSVGGNPTYEQYF
>NA|NA|TRBV4-3|TRBJ2-2|16
TGCGCCAGCAGCCAAGATAATCGGGGATTCACCGGGGAGCTGTTTTTT
CASSQDNRGFTGELFF
>NA|NA|TRBV7-2|TRBJ2-3|15
TGTGCCAGCAGCTTAGAAACCCACTACGCCGATACGCAGTATTTT
CASSLETHYADTQYF
>NA|NA|TRBV9|TRBJ2-2|14
TGTGCCAGCAGCGTATCGGCCGACACCGGGGAGCTGTTTTTT
CASSVSADTGELFF
>NA|NA|TRBV18|TRBJ1-5|13
TGTGCCAGCTCCGGGGGGGGGAATCAGCCCCAGCATTTT
CASSGGGNQPQHF
>NA|TRBD2|TRBV6-5|TRBJ2-3|14
TGTGCCAGCAGAGTAGCGGGAGCAACAGATACGCAGTATTTT
CASRVAGATDTQYF
>NA|NA|TRBV7-2|TRBJ2-7|15
TGTGCCAGCAGCACGATGGACCTAGGAGTTTACGAGCAGTACTTC
CASSTMDLGVYEQYF
>NA|NA|TRBV30|TRBJ1-1|14
TGTGCCTGGAGTGAGGGCCAGGCTTGGACTGAAGCTTTCTTT
CAWSEGQAWTEAFF
>NA|NA|TRBV7-9|TRBJ2-1|14
TGTGCCAGCAGCTTAGTTCCTCCGCGGGGTGAGCAGTTCTTC
CASSLVPPRGEQFF
>NA|NA|TRBV7-9|TRBJ1-5|16
TGTGCCAGCAGTCCTCTCACCGGGACCCCATATCAGCCCCAGCATTTT
CASSPLTGTPYQPQHF
>NA|NA|TRBV7-9|TRBJ2-7|15
TGTGCCAGCAGCCACCCCGGGACAAGCCCCTACGAGCAGTACTTC
CASSHPGTSPYEQYF
>NA|NA|TRBV4-3|TRBJ1-4|16
TGCGCCAGCAGCCAAGACACAGGGTTGGGTAATGAAAAACTGTTTTTT
CASSQDTGLGNEKLFF
>few|TRBD1|TRBV4-1|TRBJ2-2|16
TGCGCCAGCAGCCGAGACGGACAGGGGAATGCCGGGGAGCTGTTTTTT
CASSRDGQGNAGELFF
>NA|NA|TRBV29-1|TRBJ1-1|13
TGCAGCGCTCGACACCGGTGGAACACTGAAGCTTTCTTT
CSARHRWNTEAFF
>NA|TRBD1|TRBV6-5|TRBJ2-5|12
TGTGCCAGCGGGGACAGGATCGGGGCCCAGTACTTC
CASGDRIGAQYF
>NA|NA|TRBV7-9|TRBJ2-6|15
TGTGCCAGCAGCTTAGGAGGGGTCGGGGCCAACGTCCTGACTTTC
CASSLGGVGANVLTF
>once|TRBD1|TRBV6-6|TRBJ2-1|14
TGTGCCAGCCGCCGGGACAGGGTAGTCGATGAGCAGTTCTTC
CASRRDRVVDEQFF
>NA|NA|TRBV28|TRBJ2-7|12
TGTGCCAGCAGGAAGCTGGGCGACGAGCAGTACTTC
CASRKLGDEQYF
>NA|NA|TRBV2|TRBJ2-7|10
TGTGCCATCCTTGAGGGCACGCAGTACTTC
CAILEGTQYF
>NA|TRBD1|TRBV27|TRBJ2-1|14
TGTGCCAGCAGTGGACAGGGCGTCGGGGGTGAGCAGTTCTTC
CASSGQGVGGEQFF
>NA|NA|TRBV5-8|TRBJ2-1|15
TGTGCCAGCAGCTTGGCTTGGGCGGACTACAATGAGCAGTTCTTC
CASSLAWADYNEQFF
>NA|NA|TRBV2|TRBJ1-4|14
TGTGCCAGCAGTACCGACAGGTTTAATGAAAAACTGTTTTTT
CASSTDRFNEKLFF
>NA|NA|TRBV20-1|TRBJ1-2|11
TGCAGTGCTCGGACCGTGAACGGCTACACCTTC
CSARTVNGYTF
>NA|TRBD1|TRBV27|TRBJ2-7|15
TGTGCCAGCAGTTTCTACCCGACAGGGTCGGACGAGCAGTACTTC
CASSFYPTGSDEQYF
>NA|NA|TRBV7-3|TRBJ2-3|14
TGTGCCAGCAGCTTAGCAACTAACACAGATACGCAGTATTTT
CASSLATNTDTQYF
>NA|TRBD2|TRBV7-6|TRBJ2-1|14
TGTGCCAGCAGCTTAATGGCGGGGGACAATGAGCAGTTCTTC
CASSLMAGDNEQFF
>NA|NA|TRBV6-5|TRBJ1-3|13
TGTGCGTCGCATTCCAGCTCTGGAAACACCATATATTTT
CASHSSSGNTIYF
>NA|NA|TRBV28|TRBJ1-1|13
TGTGCCAGCAGTTTAAGATTCAACACTGAAGCTTTCTTT
CASSLRFNTEAFF
>once|NA|TRBV5-8|TRBJ2-7|14
TGTGCCAGCAGCTTGGGGACCCACTCCTACGAGCAGTACTTC
CASSLGTHSYEQYF
>NA|NA|TRBV11-3|TRBJ2-1|17
TGTGCCAGCAGCTTAGGGTCCGGGACCACTTCCTACAATGAGCAGTTCTTC
CASSLGSGTTSYNEQFF
>NA|TRBD1|TRBV28|TRBJ2-7|13
TGTGCCAGCAGGACAGGGTTACTCCACGAGCAGTACTTC
CASRTGLLHEQYF
>NA|NA|TRBV11-3|TRBJ2-5|14
TGTGCCAGCAGCGGGGGGGGCTCTCGGGAGACCCAGTACTTC
CASSGGGSRETQYF
>NA|NA|TRBV7-3|TRBJ2-1|12
TGTGCCAGCAGCCCCTACCCCGGTGAGCAGTTCTTC
CASSPYPGEQFF
>NA|NA|TRBV7-3|TRBJ1-5|15
TGTGCCAGCAGCTTAGTCGGCCTTAGCAATCAGCCCCAGCATTTT
CASSLVGLSNQPQHF
>NA|NA|TRBV10-2|TRBJ1-2|13
TGCGCCAGCGGCGAAGCTGCTTACTATGGCTACACCTTC
CASGEAAYYGYTF
>NA|NA|TRBV5-1|TRBJ1-5|13
TGCGCCAGCAGTACCGGGACCGCCGGGCCCCAGCATTTT
CASSTGTAGPQHF
>once|TRBD2|TRBV30|TRBJ2-3|13
TGTGCCTCCATAGCGGGTAGCACAGATACGCAGTATTTT
CASIAGSTDTQYF
>NA|NA|TRBV28|TRBJ2-7|14
TGTGCCACCCGGGACGGGAGCGGCCCCTACGAGCAGTACTTC
CATRDGSGPYEQYF
>NA|NA|TRBV30|TRBJ2-7|13
TGTGCCTGGAGGTCGGGGCCCCCCGGCGAGCAGTACTTC
CAWRSGPPGEQYF
>NA|TRBD2|TRBV7-9|TRBJ2-5|14
TGTGCCGAACAAATAGCGGGGGGTAAAGAGACCCAGTACTTC
CAEQIAGGKETQYF
>NA|NA|TRBV5-1|TRBJ1-1|14
TGCGCCAGCACCGCTTTTCGGGGGAGGACTGAAGCTTTCTTT
CASTAFRGRTEAFF
>NA|NA|TRBV5-6|TRBJ2-7|14
TGTGCCAGCGGTAGGGCCGGGGTTACCTACGAGCAGTACTTC
CASGRAGVTYEQYF
>NA|NA|TRBV2|TRBJ2-1|12
TGTGCCAGCAGTGGTCCTAGCAGTGAGCAGTTCTTC
CASSGPSSEQFF